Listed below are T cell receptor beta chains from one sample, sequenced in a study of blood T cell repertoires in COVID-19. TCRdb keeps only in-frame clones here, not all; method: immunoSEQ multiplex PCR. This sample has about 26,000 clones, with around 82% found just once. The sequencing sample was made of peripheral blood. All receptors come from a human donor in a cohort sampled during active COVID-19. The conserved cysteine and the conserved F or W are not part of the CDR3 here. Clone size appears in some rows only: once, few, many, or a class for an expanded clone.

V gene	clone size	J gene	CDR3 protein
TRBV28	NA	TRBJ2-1	ASRSSGRANEQF
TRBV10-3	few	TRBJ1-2	ASTPGQPYGYT
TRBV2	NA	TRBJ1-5	ASRREAFNQPQH
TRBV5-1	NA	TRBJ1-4	ASSLASGTNPRGEKLF
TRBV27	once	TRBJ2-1	ASSHRDIINEQF
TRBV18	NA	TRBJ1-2	ASSSGGQDVLT
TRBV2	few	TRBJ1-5	ASSRQANQPQH
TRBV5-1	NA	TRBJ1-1	ASSTSRGGTEAF
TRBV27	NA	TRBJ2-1	ASRGAGRDEQF
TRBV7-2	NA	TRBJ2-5	ASSFRLAGGPGETQY
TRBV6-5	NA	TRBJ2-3	AIRRLAGHSTQY
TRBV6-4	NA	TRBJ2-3	ASSPEVTDTQY
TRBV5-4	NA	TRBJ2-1	ASSQTGTGYNEQF
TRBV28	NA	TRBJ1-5	ASSSTPGNQPQH
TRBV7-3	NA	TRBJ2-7	ASSLTPGSSYEQY
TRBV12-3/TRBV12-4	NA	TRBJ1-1	ASSPTVPEAF
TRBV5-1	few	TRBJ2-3	ASSLAVAGSTDTQY
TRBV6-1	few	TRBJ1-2	ASSEGLIYGYT
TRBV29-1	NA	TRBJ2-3	SVEDNSGSYSDTQY
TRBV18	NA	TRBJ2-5	ASSPGAQETQY
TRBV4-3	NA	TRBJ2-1	ASSQNARGAYNEQF
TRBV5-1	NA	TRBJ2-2	ASSREASGSLDTGELF
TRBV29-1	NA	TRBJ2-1	SVERETYNEQF
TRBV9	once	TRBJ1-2	ASSVEGSGTGGGYT
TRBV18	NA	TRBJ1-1	ASSERQGDTEAF
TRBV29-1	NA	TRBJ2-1	SVEDRRAGGFLNEQF
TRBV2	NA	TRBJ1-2	ASSPRTYGYT
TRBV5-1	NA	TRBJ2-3	ASSLSAGGTDTQY
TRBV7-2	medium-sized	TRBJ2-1	ASSLEAETYNEQF
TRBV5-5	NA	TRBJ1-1	ASSLGVMNTEAF
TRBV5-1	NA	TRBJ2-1	ASSFLGQGQNEQF
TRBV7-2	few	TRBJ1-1	ASSPGVLAF
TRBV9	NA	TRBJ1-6	ASSVGTLGNSPLH
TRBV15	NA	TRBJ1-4	ATSRPSGPTNEKLF
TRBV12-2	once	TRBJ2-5	ASRLALAGEETQY
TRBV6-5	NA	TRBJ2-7	ASSLAGTYEQY
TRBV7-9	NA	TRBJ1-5	ASSPPGQFNQPQH
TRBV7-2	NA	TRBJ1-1	ASSYRVTEAF
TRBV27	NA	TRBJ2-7	ASSLGTNSYEQY
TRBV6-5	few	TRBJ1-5	ASSYGTEQPQH
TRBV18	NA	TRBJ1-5	ASSPPGGSNQPQH
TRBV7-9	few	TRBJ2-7	ASEGESYEQY
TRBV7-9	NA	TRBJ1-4	ASSSGQGRGNEKLF
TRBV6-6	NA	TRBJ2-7	ASSPPGQSSYEQY
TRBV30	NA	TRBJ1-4	AYGQHLEKLF
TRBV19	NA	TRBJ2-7	ASSIGTAYEQY